Each of the 3 T cell receptor beta chains below was sequenced from the same sample in a study of T cell repertoires in cytomegalovirus infection. For these TCRs, the target antigens are not known. TCRdb reanalysed the reads using MiXCR and keeps one entry per CDR3 protein. The table includes about 68,000 distinct CDR3 sequences, around 21% detected once. What was sequenced was PBMCs, sequenced either directly or after in vitro stimulation (not recorded which). Receptor source: a human donor in good health (CMV status not recorded). Some clones in this sample may be carry-over from other donors' samples.

The chain recombines TRBV6-2 or TRBV6-3 with TRBJ2-7; 10 bases fit TRBD1. From germline, CDR1 is MNHEY and CDR2 SVGEGT. With 6 bases clipped from V and 2 bases from J, the junction kept 7 bases outside the gene matches. The CDR3 runs to 15 residues. CDR3 amino acids: CASRTGTGAPYEQYF. CDR3 coding DNA: TGTGCCAGCAGGACCGGGACAGGGGCCCCCTACGAGCAGTACTTC.

The V gene is TRBV27, the J gene TRBJ1-2; D ambiguous. The CDR3 is 14 amino acids. The germline gives CDR1 MNHEY, CDR2 SMNVEV (reference sequence). V was shortened by 6 bases and J by 3 bases, with 14 bases between the two germline ends. CDR3 residues: CASSPRGIYYGYTF. CDR3 bases: TGTGCCAGCAGCCCGAGAGGGATCTACTATGGCTACACCTTC.

The chain links TRBV3-1 to TRBJ2-1; D remains unclear. The length of the CDR3 is 13 residues. Germline CDR1 reads LGHDT; CDR2 reads YNNKEL (reference sequence). The V end lost 5 bases, the J end lost 4 bases, and 9 bases lay between the germline ends. CDR3 residues: CASSSTEYNEQFF. DNA of the CDR3: TGTGCCAGCAGCTCGACGGAATACAATGAGCAGTTCTTC.